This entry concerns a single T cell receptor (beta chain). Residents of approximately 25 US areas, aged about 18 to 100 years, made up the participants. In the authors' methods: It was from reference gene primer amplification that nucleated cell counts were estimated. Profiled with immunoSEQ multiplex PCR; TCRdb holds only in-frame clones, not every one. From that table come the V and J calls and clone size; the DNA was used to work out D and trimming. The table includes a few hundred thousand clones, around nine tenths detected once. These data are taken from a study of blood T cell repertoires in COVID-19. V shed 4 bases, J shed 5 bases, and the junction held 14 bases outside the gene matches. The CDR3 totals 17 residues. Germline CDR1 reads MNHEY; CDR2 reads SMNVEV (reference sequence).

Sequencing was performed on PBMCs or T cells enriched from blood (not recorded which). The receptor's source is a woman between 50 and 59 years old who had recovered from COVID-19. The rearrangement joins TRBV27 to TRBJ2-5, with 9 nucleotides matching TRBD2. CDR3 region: CASSSRGGRAEGETQYF. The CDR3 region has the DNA TGTGCCAGCAGTTCCCGTGGCGGGAGGGCCGAGGGTGAGACCCAGTACTTC.